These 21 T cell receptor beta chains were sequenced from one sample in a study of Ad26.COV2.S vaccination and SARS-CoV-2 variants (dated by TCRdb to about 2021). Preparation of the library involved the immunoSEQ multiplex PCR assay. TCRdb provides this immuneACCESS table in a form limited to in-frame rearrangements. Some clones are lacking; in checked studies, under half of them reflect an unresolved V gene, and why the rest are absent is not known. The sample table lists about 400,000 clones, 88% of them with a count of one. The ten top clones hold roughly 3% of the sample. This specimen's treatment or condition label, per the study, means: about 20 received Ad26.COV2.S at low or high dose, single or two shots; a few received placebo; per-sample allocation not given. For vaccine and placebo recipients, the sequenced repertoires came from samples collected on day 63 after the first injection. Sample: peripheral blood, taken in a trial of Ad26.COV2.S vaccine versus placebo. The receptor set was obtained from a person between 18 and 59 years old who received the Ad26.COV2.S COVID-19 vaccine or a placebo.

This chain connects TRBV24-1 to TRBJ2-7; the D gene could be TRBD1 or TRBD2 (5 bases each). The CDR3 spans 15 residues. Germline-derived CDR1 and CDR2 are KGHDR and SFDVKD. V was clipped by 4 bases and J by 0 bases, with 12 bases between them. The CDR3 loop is CATSESGRSSYEQYF. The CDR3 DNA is TGTGCCACCAGTGAGTCGGGACGGAGCTCCTACGAGCAGTACTTC.

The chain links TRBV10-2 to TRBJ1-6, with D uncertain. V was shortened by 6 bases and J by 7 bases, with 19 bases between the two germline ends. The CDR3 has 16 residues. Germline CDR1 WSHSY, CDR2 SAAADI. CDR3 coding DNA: TGCGCCAGCAGAGGGAGTCCGGATACGGGGAATTCACCCCTCCACTTT. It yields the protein CASRGSPDTGNSPLHF.

The CDR3 DNA is TGTGCCAGCAGCCTCGGGACAGGGGGTCAATACGAGCAGTACTTC. It yields the protein CASSLGTGGQYEQYF. This chain links TRBV14 with TRBJ2-7, with TRBD1 identical over 11 bases. V lost 4 bases and J lost 4; bases outside the gene matches: 6. The CDR3 length is 15 residues. Germline V CDR1 and CDR2: SGHDN, FVKESK.

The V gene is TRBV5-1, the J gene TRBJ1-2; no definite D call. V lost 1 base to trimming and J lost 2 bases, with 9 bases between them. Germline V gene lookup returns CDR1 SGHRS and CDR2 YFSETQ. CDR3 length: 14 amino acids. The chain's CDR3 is CASSLTAGNYGYTF. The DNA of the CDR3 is TGCGCCAGCAGCTTGACGGCGGGGAACTATGGCTACACCTTC.

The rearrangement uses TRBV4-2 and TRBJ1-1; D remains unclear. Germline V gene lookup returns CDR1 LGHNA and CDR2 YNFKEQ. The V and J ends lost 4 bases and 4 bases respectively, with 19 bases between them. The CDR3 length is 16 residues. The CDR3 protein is CASSPPRVVRSTEAFF. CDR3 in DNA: TGTGCCAGCAGCCCCCCGAGGGTGGTCAGGAGCACTGAAGCTTTCTTT.

In DNA, the CDR3 is TGTGCCAGCAATTTCGGGGGCACTGAAGCTTTCTTT. Translation gives CASNFGGTEAFF. This chain joins TRBV12-3 or TRBV12-4 and TRBJ1-1; tentative D call: TRBD1 (5 bases). Trimming took off 7 bases at V and 4 bases at J, with 10 bases between the two ends. The CDR3 extends over 12 amino acids.

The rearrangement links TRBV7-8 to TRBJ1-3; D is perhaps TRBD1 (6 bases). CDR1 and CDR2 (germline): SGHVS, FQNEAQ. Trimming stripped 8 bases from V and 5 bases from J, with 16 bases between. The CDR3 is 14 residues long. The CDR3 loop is CASRLEGDRNTIYF. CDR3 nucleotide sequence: TGTGCCAGCCGTTTAGAGGGGGACAGAAACACCATATATTTT.

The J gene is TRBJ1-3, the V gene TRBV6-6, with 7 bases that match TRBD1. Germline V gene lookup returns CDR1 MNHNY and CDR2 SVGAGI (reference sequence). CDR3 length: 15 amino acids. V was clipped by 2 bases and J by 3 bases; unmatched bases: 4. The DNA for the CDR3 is TGTGCCAGCAGTTACAAGACAGGGAGTGGAAACACCATATATTTT. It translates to CASSYKTGSGNTIYF.

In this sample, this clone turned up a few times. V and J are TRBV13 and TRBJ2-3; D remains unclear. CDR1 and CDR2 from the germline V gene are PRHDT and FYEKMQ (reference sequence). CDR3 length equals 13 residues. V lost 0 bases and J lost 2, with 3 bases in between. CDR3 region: CASSLGYTDTQYF. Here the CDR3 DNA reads TGTGCCAGCAGCTTAGGCTACACAGATACGCAGTATTTT.

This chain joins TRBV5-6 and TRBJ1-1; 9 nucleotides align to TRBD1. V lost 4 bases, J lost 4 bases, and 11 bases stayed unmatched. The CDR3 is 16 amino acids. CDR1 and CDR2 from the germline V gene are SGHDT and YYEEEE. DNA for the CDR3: TGTGCCAGCAGCCATAGGACAGGGGTTAGTGTCACTGAAGCTTTCTTT. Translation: CASSHRTGVSVTEAFF.

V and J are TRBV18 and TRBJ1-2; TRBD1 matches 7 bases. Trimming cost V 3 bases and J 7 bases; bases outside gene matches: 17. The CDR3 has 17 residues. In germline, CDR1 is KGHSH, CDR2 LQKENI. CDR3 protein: CASSPPAERGGVGGYTF. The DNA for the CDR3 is TGTGCCAGCTCACCCCCAGCCGAACGAGGGGGCGTGGGTGGCTACACCTTC.

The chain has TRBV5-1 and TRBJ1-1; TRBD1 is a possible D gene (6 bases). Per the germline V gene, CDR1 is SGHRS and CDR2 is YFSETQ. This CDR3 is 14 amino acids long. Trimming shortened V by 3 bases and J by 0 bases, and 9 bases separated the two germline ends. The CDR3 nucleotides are TGCGCCAGCAGCTCGACAGGCATGAACACTGAAGCTTTCTTT. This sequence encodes CASSSTGMNTEAFF.

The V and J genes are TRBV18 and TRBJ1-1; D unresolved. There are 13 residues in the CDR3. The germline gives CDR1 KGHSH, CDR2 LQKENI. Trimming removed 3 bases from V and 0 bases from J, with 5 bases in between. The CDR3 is CASSPAVNTEAFF. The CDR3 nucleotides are TGTGCCAGCTCACCCGCAGTGAACACTGAAGCTTTCTTT. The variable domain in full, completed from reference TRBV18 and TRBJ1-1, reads NAGVMQNPRHLVRRRGQEARLRCSPMKGHSHVYWYRQLPEEGLKFMVYLQKENIIDESGMPKERFSAEFPKEGPSILRIQQVVRGDSAAYFCASSPAVNTEAFFGQGTRLTVV.

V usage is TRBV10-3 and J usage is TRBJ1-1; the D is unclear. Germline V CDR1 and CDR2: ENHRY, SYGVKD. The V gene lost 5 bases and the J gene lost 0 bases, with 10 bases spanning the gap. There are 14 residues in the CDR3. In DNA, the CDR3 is TGTGCCATCAGTCTGGGAAAACTGAACACTGAAGCTTTCTTT. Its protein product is CAISLGKLNTEAFF.

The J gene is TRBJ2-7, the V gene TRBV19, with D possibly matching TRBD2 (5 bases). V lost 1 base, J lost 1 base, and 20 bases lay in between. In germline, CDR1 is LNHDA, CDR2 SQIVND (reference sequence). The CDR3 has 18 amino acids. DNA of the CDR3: TGTGCCAGTAGTATAGGTTCGGGCCCCCGAGGGATTTCCTACGAGCAGTACTTC. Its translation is CASSIGSGPRGISYEQYF. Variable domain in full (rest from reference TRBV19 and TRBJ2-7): DGGITQSPKYLFRKEGQNVTLSCEQNLNHDAMYWYRQDPGQGLRLIYYSQIVNDFQKGDIAEGYSVSREKKESFPLTVTSAQKNPTAFYLCASSIGSGPRGISYEQYFGPGTRLTVT.

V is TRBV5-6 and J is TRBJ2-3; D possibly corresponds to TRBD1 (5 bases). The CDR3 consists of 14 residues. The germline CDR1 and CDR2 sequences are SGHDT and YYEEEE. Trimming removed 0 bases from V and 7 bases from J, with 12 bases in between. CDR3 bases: TGTGCCAGCAGCTTGGTCAGGGAATTGCATACGCAGTATTTT. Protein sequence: CASSLVRELHTQYF.

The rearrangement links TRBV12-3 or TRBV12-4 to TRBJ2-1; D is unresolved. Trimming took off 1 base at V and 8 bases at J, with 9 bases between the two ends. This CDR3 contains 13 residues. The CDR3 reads CASSLGTRDEQFF. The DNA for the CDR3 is TGTGCCAGCAGTTTAGGTACTCGAGATGAGCAGTTCTTC.

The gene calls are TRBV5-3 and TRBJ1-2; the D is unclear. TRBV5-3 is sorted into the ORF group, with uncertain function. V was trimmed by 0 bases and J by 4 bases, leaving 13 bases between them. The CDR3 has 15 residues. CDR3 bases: TGTGCCAGAAGCTTGGGGGTGATGGGCGGCTATGGCTACACCTTC. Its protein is CARSLGVMGGYGYTF.

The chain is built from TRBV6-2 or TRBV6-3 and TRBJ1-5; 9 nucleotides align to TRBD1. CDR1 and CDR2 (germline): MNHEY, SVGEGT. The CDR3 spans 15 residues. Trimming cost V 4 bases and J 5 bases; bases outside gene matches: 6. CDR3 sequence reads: CASSSWDRVYQPQHF. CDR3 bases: TGTGCCAGCAGTTCTTGGGACAGGGTTTATCAGCCCCAGCATTTT.

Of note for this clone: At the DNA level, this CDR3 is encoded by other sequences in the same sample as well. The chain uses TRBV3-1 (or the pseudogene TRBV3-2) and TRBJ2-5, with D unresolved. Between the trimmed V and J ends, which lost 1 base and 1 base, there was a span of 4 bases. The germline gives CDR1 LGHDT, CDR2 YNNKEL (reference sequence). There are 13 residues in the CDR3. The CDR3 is CASSQGTQETQYF. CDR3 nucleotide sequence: TGTGCCAGCAGCCAAGGGACCCAAGAGACCCAGTACTTC.

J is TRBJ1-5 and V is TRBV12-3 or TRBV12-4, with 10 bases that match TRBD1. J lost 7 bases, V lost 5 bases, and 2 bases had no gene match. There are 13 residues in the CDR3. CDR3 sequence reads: CASSRQGAQPQHF. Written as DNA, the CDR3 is TGTGCCAGCAGTCGACAGGGGGCCCAGCCCCAGCATTTT.